This T cell receptor (beta chain) was documented in a study of shared clonotypes between healthy human individuals. V lost 2 bases and J lost 4; bases outside the gene matches: 5. Looked up from germline, CDR1 is SGHTA and CDR2 is FQGNSA. This CDR3 region has 15 residues. TCRdb's copy holds only in-frame clones and misses some; the assay was immunoSEQ multiplex PCR. Of a few million clones detected, roughly 92% appear once; the ten largest clones hold around 0.14%. Sequencing used naive CD4+ T cells sorted from blood. Subset described: CD45RA+ positively selected. This clonotype was obtained from a man in his late teens or twenties in good health. J is TRBJ2-7 and V is TRBV7-2; 10 nucleotides line up with TRBD2. In DNA form, the CDR3 reads TGTGCCAGCAGCTTAAAGCGGGGGGGCGGGTACGAGCAGTACTTC. It yields the protein CASSLKRGGGYEQYF.